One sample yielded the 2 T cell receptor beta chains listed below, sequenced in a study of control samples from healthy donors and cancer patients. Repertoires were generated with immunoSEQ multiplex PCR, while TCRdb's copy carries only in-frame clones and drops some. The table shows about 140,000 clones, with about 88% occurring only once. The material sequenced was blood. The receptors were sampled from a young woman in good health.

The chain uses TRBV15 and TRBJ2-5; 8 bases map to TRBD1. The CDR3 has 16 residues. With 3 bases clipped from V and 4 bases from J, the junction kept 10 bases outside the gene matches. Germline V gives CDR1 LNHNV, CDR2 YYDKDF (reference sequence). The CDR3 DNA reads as TGTGCCACCAGCAGGGGCAGGGGGCCTGAGGGAGAGACCCAGTACTTC. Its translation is CATSRGRGPEGETQYF.

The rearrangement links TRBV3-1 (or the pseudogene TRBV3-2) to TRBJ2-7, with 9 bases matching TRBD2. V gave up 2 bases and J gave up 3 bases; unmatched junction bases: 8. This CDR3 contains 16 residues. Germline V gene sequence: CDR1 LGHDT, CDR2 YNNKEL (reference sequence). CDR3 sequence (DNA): TGTGCCAGCAGCCAAAAGAGGACTAGCGCAATCTACGAGCAGTACTTC. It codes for CASSQKRTSAIYEQYF.